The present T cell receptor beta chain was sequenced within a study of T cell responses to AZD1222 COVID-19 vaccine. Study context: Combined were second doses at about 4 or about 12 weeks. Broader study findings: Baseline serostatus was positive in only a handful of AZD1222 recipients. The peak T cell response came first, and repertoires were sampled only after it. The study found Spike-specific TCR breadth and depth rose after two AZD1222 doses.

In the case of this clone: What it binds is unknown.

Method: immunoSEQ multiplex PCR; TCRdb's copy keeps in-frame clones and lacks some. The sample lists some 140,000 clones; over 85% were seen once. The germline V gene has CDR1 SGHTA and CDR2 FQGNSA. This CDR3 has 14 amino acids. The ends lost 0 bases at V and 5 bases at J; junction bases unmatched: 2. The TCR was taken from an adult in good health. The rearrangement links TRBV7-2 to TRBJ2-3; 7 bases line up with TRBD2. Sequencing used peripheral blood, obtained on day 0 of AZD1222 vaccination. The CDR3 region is CASSLAGGLDTQYF. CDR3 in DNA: TGTGCCAGCAGCTTAGCGGGGGGGTTAGATACGCAGTATTTT.